The rows below give T cell receptor beta chains drawn from one sample of a study of cytomegalovirus exposure and HLA in healthy donors. Sequencing was performed with immunoSEQ multiplex PCR; in TCRdb, only in-frame clones are kept and a portion is missing. The listing contains approximately 150,000 clones. Specimen: PBMCs. Every receptor here comes from a woman in her 50s in good health and CMV-seronegative. Each CDR3 is given with its conserved first and last residue. Each record gives: J gene, CDR3 length, V gene, D gene, CDR3 protein, CDR3 DNA. The D gene is left open where the match is weak.

j_call: TRBJ1-5; cdr3_length: 14; v_call: TRBV29-1; d_call: TRBD1; cdr3_aa: CSVATGGGGQPQHF; cdr3_nt: TGCAGCGTTGCTACAGGGGGCGGGGGTCAGCCCCAGCATTTT
j_call: TRBJ2-3; cdr3_length: 13; v_call: TRBV5-1; d_call: TRBD1; cdr3_aa: CASSMGQTDTQYF; cdr3_nt: TGCGCCAGCAGCATGGGACAGACAGATACGCAGTATTTT
j_call: TRBJ2-2; cdr3_length: 15; v_call: TRBV5-1; d_call: .; cdr3_aa: CASSYDSGNTGELFF; cdr3_nt: TGCGCCAGCAGCTACGACTCCGGGAACACCGGGGAGCTGTTTTTT
j_call: TRBJ2-7; cdr3_length: 15; v_call: TRBV6-5; d_call: .; cdr3_aa: CASSYGQGKRYEQYF; cdr3_nt: TGTGCCAGCAGTTACGGGCAGGGGAAGAGGTACGAGCAGTACTTC
j_call: TRBJ2-3; cdr3_length: 18; v_call: TRBV4-2; d_call: .; cdr3_aa: CASSQWAKRAGPTDTQYF; cdr3_nt: TGTGCCAGCAGCCAATGGGCGAAACGGGCGGGGCCCACAGATACGCAGTATTTT
j_call: TRBJ2-7; cdr3_length: 15; v_call: TRBV11-2; d_call: .; cdr3_aa: CASSLEASSSYEQYF; cdr3_nt: TGTGCCAGCAGCTTAGAAGCGAGCAGCTCCTACGAGCAGTACTTC
j_call: TRBJ2-2; cdr3_length: 16; v_call: TRBV5-6; d_call: TRBD1; cdr3_aa: CASSLFDRVGTGELFF; cdr3_nt: TGTGCCAGCAGCTTATTTGACAGGGTTGGCACCGGGGAGCTGTTTTTT
j_call: TRBJ1-3; cdr3_length: 15; v_call: TRBV6-1; d_call: TRBD1; cdr3_aa: CASSPQTGTGNTIYF; cdr3_nt: TGTGCCAGCAGTCCGCAGACAGGGACTGGAAACACCATATATTTT
j_call: TRBJ2-7; cdr3_length: 14; v_call: TRBV13; d_call: TRBD1; cdr3_aa: CASSSGTGYHEQYF; cdr3_nt: TGTGCCAGCAGCTCCGGGACAGGGTACCACGAGCAGTACTTC
j_call: TRBJ1-3; cdr3_length: 13; v_call: TRBV6-1; d_call: .; cdr3_aa: CASSAVIEGTIYF; cdr3_nt: TGTGCCAGCAGTGCGGTTATTGAGGGCACCATATATTTT
j_call: TRBJ2-7; cdr3_length: 15; v_call: TRBV9; d_call: TRBD2; cdr3_aa: CASSTGLAGRSEQYF; cdr3_nt: TGTGCCAGCAGCACAGGACTAGCGGGGCGAAGCGAGCAGTACTTC
j_call: TRBJ1-4; cdr3_length: 14; v_call: TRBV4-3; d_call: .; cdr3_aa: CASSQDWTAEKLFF; cdr3_nt: TGCGCCAGCAGCCAAGATTGGACAGCTGAAAAACTGTTTTTT
j_call: TRBJ2-1; cdr3_length: 12; v_call: TRBV9; d_call: .; cdr3_aa: CASSQGDNEQFF; cdr3_nt: TGTGCCAGCAGCCAGGGCGACAATGAGCAGTTCTTC
j_call: TRBJ1-2; cdr3_length: 11; v_call: TRBV6-1; d_call: .; cdr3_aa: CASRNAGGYTF; cdr3_nt: TGTGCCAGCAGGAATGCCGGTGGCTACACCTTC
j_call: TRBJ1-2; cdr3_length: 13; v_call: TRBV6-5; d_call: .; cdr3_aa: CASSLHRNYGYTF; cdr3_nt: TGTGCCAGCAGTTTACATCGTAACTATGGCTACACCTTC
j_call: TRBJ2-5; cdr3_length: 16; v_call: TRBV28; d_call: TRBD2; cdr3_aa: CASSRPVHGGQETQYF; cdr3_nt: TGTGCCAGCAGTCGCCCCGTTCACGGGGGGCAAGAGACCCAGTACTTC
j_call: TRBJ2-7; cdr3_length: 15; v_call: TRBV15; d_call: .; cdr3_aa: CATSSLQDNRNGQHF; cdr3_nt: TGTGCCACCAGCAGTCTCCAAGACAACCGGAATGGGCAGCACTTC
j_call: TRBJ2-1; cdr3_length: 15; v_call: TRBV6-5; d_call: TRBD1; cdr3_aa: CASSYSGTGGYEQFF; cdr3_nt: TGTGCCAGCAGTTACTCCGGGACAGGGGGATATGAGCAGTTCTTC
j_call: TRBJ2-7; cdr3_length: 14; v_call: TRBV5-4; d_call: .; cdr3_aa: CASSSTGRVGEQYF; cdr3_nt: TGTGCCAGCAGCTCCACAGGGCGCGTGGGAGAGCAGTACTTC
j_call: TRBJ1-1; cdr3_length: 12; v_call: TRBV25-1; d_call: .; cdr3_aa: CASSDRRAEAFF; cdr3_nt: TGTGCCAGCAGTGACCGGCGGGCTGAAGCTTTCTTT
j_call: TRBJ2-7; cdr3_length: 16; v_call: TRBV4-2; d_call: TRBD2; cdr3_aa: CASSQGLAASAYEQYF; cdr3_nt: TGTGCCAGCAGCCAAGGACTAGCGGCAAGCGCCTACGAGCAGTACTTC
j_call: TRBJ2-7; cdr3_length: 14; v_call: TRBV19; d_call: .; cdr3_aa: CASIPGHKVYEQYF; cdr3_nt: TGTGCCAGTATTCCGGGACACAAGGTCTACGAGCAGTACTTC
j_call: TRBJ2-7; cdr3_length: 14; v_call: TRBV18; d_call: .; cdr3_aa: CASSPQGKGYEQYF; cdr3_nt: TGTGCCAGCTCACCCCAGGGAAAGGGCTACGAGCAGTACTTC
j_call: TRBJ1-1; cdr3_length: 14; v_call: TRBV7-2; d_call: TRBD1; cdr3_aa: CASSSTGMGTEAFF; cdr3_nt: TGTGCCAGCAGCTCGACAGGGATGGGCACTGAAGCTTTCTTT
j_call: TRBJ1-5; cdr3_length: 13; v_call: TRBV29-1; d_call: .; cdr3_aa: CSTLTGPQGPQHF; cdr3_nt: TGCAGCACCTTGACAGGCCCACAAGGGCCCCAGCATTTT
j_call: TRBJ2-1; cdr3_length: 15; v_call: TRBV7-6; d_call: TRBD2; cdr3_aa: CASSGGTSLANEQFF; cdr3_nt: TGTGCCAGCAGCGGAGGGACTAGCCTAGCCAATGAGCAGTTCTTC
j_call: TRBJ1-2; cdr3_length: 13; v_call: TRBV28; d_call: TRBD1; cdr3_aa: CASSFGTVGGYTF; cdr3_nt: TGTGCCAGCAGTTTCGGGACAGTAGGTGGCTACACCTTC
j_call: TRBJ2-1; cdr3_length: 18; v_call: TRBV25-1; d_call: TRBD2; cdr3_aa: CASSASPGTSGFYNEQFF; cdr3_nt: TGTGCCAGCAGTGCCAGCCCTGGGACTAGCGGGTTTTACAATGAGCAGTTCTTC
j_call: TRBJ2-5; cdr3_length: 19; v_call: TRBV7-9; d_call: TRBD2; cdr3_aa: CASSLALSSGGAGQETQYF; cdr3_nt: TGTGCCAGCAGCTTAGCGTTGTCTAGCGGGGGGGCCGGGCAAGAGACCCAGTACTTC